This TCR beta chain was captured by sequencing in a study of technical replicates of blood from a few donors. Produced via immunoSEQ multiplex PCR; TCRdb's table is partial and in-frame only. This table holds 87,000 or so clones, approximately 95% found once. Germline values: CDR1 ENHRY, CDR2 SYGVKD. V lost 3 bases and J 2 bases, leaving 17 bases between the germline ends. This CDR3 contains 16 residues. The sequence was obtained from a human donor in good health. The gene calls are TRBV10-3 and TRBJ2-7; D perhaps matches TRBD1 (5 bases). The sequenced material came from T cells isolated from PBMCs. The CDR3 DNA sequence: TGTGCCATCAGTGAACCTGGGGCCTCTTCCCCCTACGAGCAGTACTTC. Its protein is CAISEPGASSPYEQYF.